This entry lists 21 T cell receptor beta chains sequenced from one sample in a study of blood T cells in healthy people across ages. The authors ran a second PCR of about 6 to 11 cycles using a sample-barcoded 5' primer and a J-beta primer mix. One entry per CDR3 protein results from TCRdb running MiXCR on the 5' RACE reads. This sample has roughly 800,000 distinct CDR3 sequences; 53% occur once, and the top ten carry about 38%. The specimen sequenced was blood. These receptors all come from an elderly man in good health.

This clonotype was picked up a small number of times. The chain has TRBV9 and TRBJ2-3; 9 nucleotides line up with TRBD1. This CDR3 contains 24 residues. Losses at the gene ends were 1 base for V and 0 bases for J; bases not matched to a gene: 27. CDR1 and CDR2 (germline): SGDLS, YYNGEE. CDR3 bases: TGTGCCAGCAGCGTAAAGGGCGGGACAGGGTGGAACGGCGGGAGACCCACTAGCACAGATACGCAGTATTTT. This sequence encodes CASSVKGGTGWNGGRPTSTDTQYF. Variable domain in full (rest from reference TRBV9 and TRBJ2-3): DSGVTQTPKHLITATGQRVTLRCSPRSGDLSVYWYQQSLDQGLQFLIQYYNGEERAKGNILERFSAQQFPDLHSELNLSSLELGDSALYFCASSVKGGTGWNGGRPTSTDTQYFGPGTRLTVL.

This clonotype occurred once. The chain combines TRBV11-2 with TRBJ1-6; the D is unclear. Per the germline V gene, CDR1 is SGHAT and CDR2 is FQNNGV. This CDR3 region has 14 residues. Trimming pared 8 bases from V and 9 bases from J, leaving 17 bases between. CDR3 region: CASWDRRMSSPLHF. The CDR3 DNA follows: TGTGCCAGCTGGGATAGGAGAATGAGTTCACCCCTCCACTTT.

This chain uses TRBV7-2 with TRBJ2-3; D unresolved. Germline-derived CDR1 and CDR2 are SGHTA and FQGNSA. The CDR3 spans 14 residues. V lost 5 bases and J 14 bases, leaving 23 bases between the germline ends. CDR3 in DNA: TGTGCCAGCAGCCCTGATAAGGAGAACAGATACGCGTATTTT. It specifies CASSPDKENRYAYF.

This chain joins TRBV4-2 and TRBJ1-1; unclear D gene. V lost 3 bases to trimming and J lost 6 bases, with 17 bases between them. CDR1 LGHNA and CDR2 YNFKEQ come from the germline V gene. There are 15 residues in the CDR3. CDR3 region: CASSQSPTLPPEAFF. CDR3 DNA sequence: TGTGCCAGCAGCCAGAGTCCCACATTGCCGCCTGAAGCTTTCTTT.

This clonotype is a singleton in its sample. The V gene is TRBV5-1, the J gene TRBJ2-1; 8 nucleotides align to TRBD1. CDR1 and CDR2 from the germline V gene are SGHRS and YFSETQ. Trimming removed 4 bases from V and 5 bases from J; junction bases left unmatched: 8. This CDR3 has 15 residues. The CDR3 DNA is TGCGCCAGCAGCCCCCGGACAGGGAGGAACAATGAGCAGTTCTTC. This encodes CASSPRTGRNNEQFF.

The chain uses TRBV30 and TRBJ2-1; D is ambiguous. This CDR3 has 16 residues. The V gene lost 4 bases and the J gene lost 2 bases, with 18 bases spanning the gap. Germline V gene data show CDR1 as GTSNPN and CDR2 as SVGIG (reference sequence). In DNA form, the CDR3 reads TGTGCCTGGAAAGTTACTTGGCGGTCAACCTACAATGAGCAGTTCTTC. This encodes CAWKVTWRSTYNEQFF.

V usage is TRBV7-9 and J usage is TRBJ2-7; no clear D gene. CDR3 length equals 14 residues. Germline assignment: CDR1 SEHNR and CDR2 FQNEAQ (reference sequence). V dropped 0 bases and J dropped 6 bases, with 12 bases sitting between them. The CDR3 spells CASSLAQSRVEQYF. The CDR3 DNA sequence: TGTGCCAGCAGCTTAGCCCAATCCCGGGTCGAGCAGTACTTC.

This clonotype was picked up a small number of times. V and J are TRBV9 and TRBJ2-1; 9 bases align to TRBD2. Germline V gene data show CDR1 as SGDLS and CDR2 as YYNGEE. V lost 4 bases, J lost 6 bases, and 14 bases stayed unmatched. The CDR3 covers 17 residues. The CDR3 region has the DNA TGTGCCAGCAGCTCCCCGACCGGGACTAGCCTTCTCAATGAGCAGTTCTTC. It yields the protein CASSSPTGTSLLNEQFF.

This chain links TRBV9 with TRBJ2-1; 7 bases match TRBD1. With V trimmed by 0 bases and J by 0 bases, 3 bases remained unmatched. CDR3 size: 16 residues. Germline V gene data show CDR1 as SGDLS and CDR2 as YYNGEE. The CDR3 protein is CASSVATGRSYNEQFF. In DNA, the CDR3 is TGTGCCAGCAGCGTAGCGACAGGGCGCTCCTACAATGAGCAGTTCTTC.

The chain couples TRBV27 to TRBJ2-3; TRBD2 aligns across 12 bases. CDR3 size: 15 residues. CDR1 and CDR2 from the germline V gene are MNHEY and SMNVEV (reference sequence). The trim removed 6 bases at V and 8 bases at J, leaving 9 bases unmatched. The CDR3: CASRILAGGRGTQYF. The CDR3 DNA reads as TGTGCCAGCAGGATACTAGCGGGGGGACGGGGTACGCAGTATTTT.

This chain uses TRBV18 with TRBJ2-1; 7 positions agree with TRBD1. The V and J ends lost 6 bases and 7 bases, in that order; junction bases with no gene match: 6. From germline, CDR1 is KGHSH and CDR2 LQKENI. The CDR3 length is 13 residues. The DNA for the CDR3 is TGTGCCAGCTCCGACAGGGAACTGAATGAGCAGTTCTTC. Translated, it gives CASSDRELNEQFF.

This clonotype was seen a handful of times. The CDR3 nucleotides are TGTGCCAGCTCACCACGGGCTTACCCCCCGCAAGAGACCCAGTACTTC. Translated, it gives CASSPRAYPPQETQYF. J is TRBJ2-5 and V is TRBV18; D uncertain. Trimming cost V 1 base and J 2 bases, with 14 bases left between them. The CDR3 is 16 amino acids. CDR1 is KGHSH and CDR2 is LQKENI in the germline V gene. Based on the CDR3 plus reference TRBV18 and TRBJ2-5, the full variable domain is NAGVMQNPRHLVRRRGQEARLRCSPMKGHSHVYWYRQLPEEGLKFMVYLQKENIIDESGMPKERFSAEFPKEGPSILRIQQVVRGDSAAYFCASSPRAYPPQETQYFGPGTRLLVL.

The gene calls are TRBV5-1 and TRBJ2-1, with 7 bases fitting TRBD1. CDR3 length: 15 amino acids. J lost 10 bases, V lost 7 bases, and 17 bases had no gene match. The germline gives CDR1 SGHRS, CDR2 YFSETQ. CDR3 coding DNA: TGCGCCAGCCCACTACGAGACAGGGACCCCAGGGAGCAGTTCTTC. Amino acids: CASPLRDRDPREQFF. The whole variable domain, remainder taken from reference TRBV5-1 and TRBJ2-1, is KAGVTQTPRYLIKTRGQQVTLSCSPISGHRSVSWYQQTPGQGLQFLFEYFSETQRNKGNFPGRFSGRQFSNSRSEMNVSTLELGDSALYLCASPLRDRDPREQFFGPGTRLTVL.

The chain links TRBV4-1 to TRBJ2-4; D not certain. The J call may be in error: the DNA end matches TRBJ2-7 better. The CDR3 runs to 9 residues. CDR1 and CDR2 from the germline V gene are MGHRA and YSYEKL. CDR3 sequence (DNA): TGCGCCAGCACCTACGAGCAGTACTTC. Its translation is CASTYEQYF.

The CDR3 spells CASSPGGAPGYAYF. The CDR3, as DNA: TGTGCCAGCAGCCCCGGGGGGGCTCCGGGGTACGCGTATTTT. The chain has TRBV3-1 and TRBJ2-3, with TRBD2 matching over 8 bases. The CDR3 sequence is 14 residues long. V lost 4 bases and J lost 14; bases outside the gene matches: 14. Per germline, CDR1 LGHDT and CDR2 YNNKEL (reference sequence).

The V and J genes are TRBV27 and TRBJ2-5, with D perhaps TRBD2 (6 bases). V was clipped by 4 bases and J by 4 bases, with 10 bases between them. The CDR3 runs 13 residues. CDR1 and CDR2 from the germline V gene are MNHEY and SMNVEV (reference sequence). The DNA for the CDR3 is TGTGCCAGCAGTTCAGAGGAGGGAGAGACCCAGTACTTC. Amino acids: CASSSEEGETQYF.

For the CDR3, the DNA is TGCAGCGTTGAGTCCCTAGCGGGAGTTGGCATTCAGTACTTC. It encodes CSVESLAGVGIQYF. V gene TRBV29-1 combines with J gene TRBJ2-4, with 10 bases aligning to TRBD2. After removal of 3 bases from V and 9 bases from J, the junction contained 8 bases not matched to a gene. The CDR3 consists of 14 residues. Germline V gene lookup returns CDR1 SQVTM and CDR2 ANQGSEA.

The gene calls are TRBV5-1 and TRBJ2-1, with 11 bases identical to TRBD1. V shed 4 bases and J 3 bases; nucleotides not matched to a gene: 6. From germline, CDR1 is SGHRS and CDR2 YFSETQ. This CDR3 has 16 residues. The CDR3 region has the DNA TGCGCCAGCAGCCCTGGGGGACAGGGGGTCTACAATGAGCAGTTCTTC. This sequence encodes CASSPGGQGVYNEQFF.

In this sample, this clonotype turned up a few times. The V and J genes are TRBV6-2 or TRBV6-3 and TRBJ2-4; 8 positions match TRBD2. The DNA end is more similar to TRBJ2-7, so the J call may be wrong. The CDR3 sequence is 17 residues long. The germline gives CDR1 MNHEY, CDR2 SVGEGT. The CDR3 DNA follows: TGTGCCAGCAGTTACTACCCCCGAGAGCGGGAGTCCCACGAGCAGTACTTC. This encodes CASSYYPRERESHEQYF.

V gene TRBV5-5 combines with J gene TRBJ1-2; TRBD1 is a possible D gene (6 bases). Per germline, CDR1 SGHKS and CDR2 YYEKEE (reference sequence). V was shortened by 1 base and J by 4 bases, with 14 bases between the two germline ends. The length of the CDR3 is 15 residues. The CDR3, as DNA: TGTGCCAGCAGCTTGTCTCAGGGGTCCGGCTATGGCTACACCTTC. Translating gives CASSLSQGSGYGYTF.

The CDR3 DNA follows: TGTGCCAGCAGTTTATTCGGACTAGCGGGAGGGCCGAGAAAGGCCGGTACGCAGTATTTT. As protein: CASSLFGLAGGPRKAGTQYF. The chain has TRBV12-3 or TRBV12-4 and TRBJ2-3, with 15 bases matching TRBD2. Germline trimming cut 2 bases from V and 8 bases from J; bases unmatched to any gene: 17. CDR3 length: 20 residues.